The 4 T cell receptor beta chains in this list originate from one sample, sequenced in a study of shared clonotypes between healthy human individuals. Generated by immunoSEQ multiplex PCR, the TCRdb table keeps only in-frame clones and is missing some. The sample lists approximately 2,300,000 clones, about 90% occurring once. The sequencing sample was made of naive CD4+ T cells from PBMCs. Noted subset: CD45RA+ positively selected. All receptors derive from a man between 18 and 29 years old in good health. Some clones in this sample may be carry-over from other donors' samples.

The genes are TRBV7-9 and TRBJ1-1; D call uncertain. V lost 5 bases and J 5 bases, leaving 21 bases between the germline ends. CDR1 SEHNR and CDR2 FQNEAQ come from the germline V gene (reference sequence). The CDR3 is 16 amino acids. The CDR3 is CASSPPGPGRGTEAFF. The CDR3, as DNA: TGTGCCAGCAGCCCCCCAGGACCGGGGAGAGGGACTGAAGCTTTCTTT.

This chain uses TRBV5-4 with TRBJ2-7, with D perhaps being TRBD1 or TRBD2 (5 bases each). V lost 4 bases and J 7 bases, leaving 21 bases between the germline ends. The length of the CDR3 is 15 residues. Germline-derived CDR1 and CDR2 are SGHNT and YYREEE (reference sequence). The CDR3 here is CASSLGTEARGEQYF. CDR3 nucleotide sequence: TGTGCCAGCAGCCTTGGGACGGAGGCCCGGGGTGAGCAGTACTTC.

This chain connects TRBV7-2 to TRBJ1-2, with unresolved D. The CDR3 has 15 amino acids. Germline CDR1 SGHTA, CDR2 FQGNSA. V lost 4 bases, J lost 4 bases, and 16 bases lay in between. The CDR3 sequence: CASSSNLGLLYGYTF. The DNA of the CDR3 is TGTGCCAGCAGCTCGAACCTGGGCCTCCTCTATGGCTACACCTTC.

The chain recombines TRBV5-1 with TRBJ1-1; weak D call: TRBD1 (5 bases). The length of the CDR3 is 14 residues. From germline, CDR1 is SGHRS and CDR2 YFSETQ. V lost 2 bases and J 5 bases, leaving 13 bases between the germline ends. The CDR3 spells CASSFEAGKTEAFF. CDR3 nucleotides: TGCGCCAGCAGCTTTGAAGCAGGGAAGACTGAAGCTTTCTTT.